This T cell receptor beta chain was documented in a study of response to subunit inactivated influenza vaccine. Notes on the study in general: Researchers suggested that each seasonal influenza vaccination recruits few new T cells.

One entry per CDR3 protein, called by TCRdb with MiXCR from the RT-PCR reads. This sample has about 310,000 distinct CDR3 sequences, with about a fifth found just once. V was shortened by 3 bases and J by 0 bases, with 8 bases between the two germline ends. CDR3 length equals 14 residues. Germline V gene lookup returns CDR1 SGHRS and CDR2 YFSETQ. This clonotype appeared a few times. Its cognate antigen is unknown. V is TRBV5-1 and J is TRBJ2-3, with a weak D call TRBD2 (5 bases). Sequences were derived from PBMCs from blood, sampled about 20 months after vaccination. This receptor was obtained from a man aged 45 to 70 who received an inactivated influenza vaccine. The CDR3 bases are TGCGCCAGCAGCTCCCAGCGGAGCACAGATACGCAGTATTTT. Translated, it gives CASSSQRSTDTQYF.